Given below is one T cell receptor beta chain in context. What it binds is unknown. Using immunoSEQ multiplex PCR, the repertoire was profiled, and TCRdb retains in-frame clones only, with some absent. The data show some 130,000 clones, 84% seen once. This sample is drawn from a study of T cell responses to AZD1222 COVID-19 vaccine. Study conclusions and caveats: In the spike-specific TCR repertoire, nearly half reportedly target unmutated variant regions. The repertoires were collected only after the peak T cell response.

CDR1 DFQATT and CDR2 SNEGSKA come from the germline V gene (reference sequence). The CDR3 length is 14 residues. V lost 3 bases and J lost 6, with 12 bases in between. Sequencing was performed on peripheral blood, taken on day 0 of AZD1222 vaccination. The rearrangement links TRBV20-1 to TRBJ1-6, with D maybe TRBD1 (5 bases). This TCR was sampled from an adult in good health. The CDR3 spells CSASLTVTNSPLHF. As DNA, the CDR3 is TGCAGTGCTAGTCTGACAGTTACTAATTCACCCCTCCACTTT.